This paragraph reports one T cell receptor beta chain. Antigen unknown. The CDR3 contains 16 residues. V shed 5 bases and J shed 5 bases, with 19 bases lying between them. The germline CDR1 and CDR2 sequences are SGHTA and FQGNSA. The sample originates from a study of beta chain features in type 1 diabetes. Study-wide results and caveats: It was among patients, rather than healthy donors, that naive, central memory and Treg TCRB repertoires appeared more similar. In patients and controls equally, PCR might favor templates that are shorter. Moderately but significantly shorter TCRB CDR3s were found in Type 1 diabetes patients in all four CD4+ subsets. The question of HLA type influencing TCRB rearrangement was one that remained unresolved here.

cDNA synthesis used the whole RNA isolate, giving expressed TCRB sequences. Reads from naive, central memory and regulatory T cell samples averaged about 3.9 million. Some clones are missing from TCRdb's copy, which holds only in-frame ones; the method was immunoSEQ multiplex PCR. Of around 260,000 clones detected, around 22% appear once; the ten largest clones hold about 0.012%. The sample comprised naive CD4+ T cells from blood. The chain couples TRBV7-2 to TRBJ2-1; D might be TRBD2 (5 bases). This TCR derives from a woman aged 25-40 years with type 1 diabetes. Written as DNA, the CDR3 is TGTGCCAGCAGCAGCACACCGGGATCTTCCAACAATGAGCAGTTCTTC. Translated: CASSSTPGSSNNEQFF.